These T cell receptor beta chains were read from a single sample in a study of post-analysis software for immune sequencing data. MiXCR was run by TCRdb on the PCR reads, yielding one entry per CDR3 protein. This table has some 690,000 distinct CDR3 sequences, approximately 59% appearing once. Specimen: blood. Receptors were obtained from a girl under 10 years old with multiple sclerosis. The CDR3 runs from the conserved cysteine through the conserved F or W. The order of the fields is CDR3 DNA, CDR3 protein, CDR3 length, D gene, J gene, clone size, V gene. A D gene is named only where the DNA matches it firmly. Some rows have no size entry. The others give once, few or many, or a class for an expanded clone.

CDR3 DNA: TGCAGTGCTAGAACGACGGGACTAGCGGGGGGATACAATGAGCAGTTCTTC
CDR3 protein: CSARTTGLAGGYNEQFF
CDR3 length: 17
D gene: TRBD2
J gene: TRBJ2-1
clone size: few
V gene: TRBV20-1

CDR3 DNA: TGTGCCTGCAGCTTAGAAGTTGGGGGACAGCCCCAGCATTTT
CDR3 protein: CACSLEVGGQPQHF
CDR3 length: 14
D gene: NA
J gene: TRBJ1-5
clone size: NA
V gene: TRBV7-2

CDR3 DNA: TGCAGCGTTGAAGAATGGGATGACCGGCCCGAATGCTACACCTTC
CDR3 protein: CSVEEWDDRPECYTF
CDR3 length: 15
D gene: NA
J gene: TRBJ1-2
clone size: few
V gene: TRBV29-1

CDR3 DNA: TGTGCCAGCAGTTTTGCATACGGGGAGGATGGCTACACCTTC
CDR3 protein: CASSFAYGEDGYTF
CDR3 length: 14
D gene: NA
J gene: TRBJ1-2
clone size: NA
V gene: TRBV7-8

CDR3 DNA: TGTGCCAGCATGGTCAGCTTCAGCACAGATACGCAGTATTTT
CDR3 protein: CASMVSFSTDTQYF
CDR3 length: 14
D gene: NA
J gene: TRBJ2-3
clone size: NA
V gene: TRBV27

CDR3 DNA: TGCGCCAGCAGTGAGATACAGACTACCTACAATGAGCAGTTCTTC
CDR3 protein: CASSEIQTTYNEQFF
CDR3 length: 15
D gene: NA
J gene: TRBJ2-1
clone size: NA
V gene: TRBV10-2

CDR3 DNA: TGTGCCAGCAGTTTCCCCAGGGAAGTTTTTGGCTACACCTTC
CDR3 protein: CASSFPREVFGYTF
CDR3 length: 14
D gene: NA
J gene: TRBJ1-2
clone size: NA
V gene: TRBV28

CDR3 DNA: TGTGCCAGCAGCTTAGGGGGCAGCAGCTCCTATAATTCACCCCTCCACTTT
CDR3 protein: CASSLGGSSSYNSPLHF
CDR3 length: 17
D gene: NA
J gene: TRBJ1-6
clone size: NA
V gene: TRBV7-9

CDR3 DNA: TGTGCCAGCAGACCGACTAGTGGGGTGAGGGAGCAGTACTTC
CDR3 protein: CASRPTSGVREQYF
CDR3 length: 14
D gene: NA
J gene: TRBJ2-4
clone size: NA
V gene: TRBV7-9

CDR3 DNA: TGTGCCAGCAGTTCGACAGGGGGAGGCCTCGGCACTGAAGCTTTCTTT
CDR3 protein: CASSSTGGGLGTEAFF
CDR3 length: 16
D gene: TRBD1
J gene: TRBJ1-1
clone size: NA
V gene: TRBV6-5

CDR3 DNA: TGCAGCGCCGTACCAGGGTCCCAAATCACAGATACGCAGTATTTT
CDR3 protein: CSAVPGSQITDTQYF
CDR3 length: 15
D gene: NA
J gene: TRBJ2-3
clone size: NA
V gene: TRBV29-1

CDR3 DNA: TGTGCCAGCAGCTTAGCCCGGGCAGGTGGCACAGATACGCAGTATTTT
CDR3 protein: CASSLARAGGTDTQYF
CDR3 length: 16
D gene: NA
J gene: TRBJ2-3
clone size: once
V gene: TRBV7-2

CDR3 DNA: TGTGCCAGCAGCATAAGGACTAGCGGGGGGTTCCGAGTCGGTACGCAGTATTTT
CDR3 protein: CASSIRTSGGFRVGTQYF
CDR3 length: 18
D gene: TRBD2
J gene: TRBJ2-3
clone size: few
V gene: TRBV7-9

CDR3 DNA: TGTGCCAGCAGCTACGGAAGTGTACTTCAAACCTACGAGCAGTACTTC
CDR3 protein: CASSYGSVLQTYEQYF
CDR3 length: 16
D gene: NA
J gene: TRBJ2-7
clone size: few
V gene: TRBV7-8

CDR3 DNA: TGTGCCAGCAGCCAACTAGCGGGGGCGCAAGAGACCCAGTACTTC
CDR3 protein: CASSQLAGAQETQYF
CDR3 length: 15
D gene: TRBD2
J gene: TRBJ2-5
clone size: few
V gene: TRBV3-1

CDR3 DNA: TGCAGTGCTCCAGTAGCGGGGGGGCCGGATACGCAGTATTTT
CDR3 protein: CSAPVAGGPDTQYF
CDR3 length: 14
D gene: TRBD2
J gene: TRBJ2-3
clone size: NA
V gene: TRBV20-1

CDR3 DNA: TGCAGCGTTGTAGGTTCCGGGACAGGGAACAATGAGCAGTTCTTC
CDR3 protein: CSVVGSGTGNNEQFF
CDR3 length: 15
D gene: TRBD1
J gene: TRBJ2-1
clone size: NA
V gene: TRBV29-1

CDR3 DNA: TGTGCCAGCAGCCAACCTGACTCGGTATCCTACAATGAGCAGTTCTTC
CDR3 protein: CASSQPDSVSYNEQFF
CDR3 length: 16
D gene: NA
J gene: TRBJ2-1
clone size: NA
V gene: TRBV4-2

CDR3 DNA: TGTGCCAGCAGCTTTTCTAGAGGCGGGGAACGGGAGCTTGGCGCGCTATACGAGCAGTACTTC
CDR3 protein: CASSFSRGGERELGALYEQYF
CDR3 length: 21
D gene: NA
J gene: TRBJ2-7
clone size: NA
V gene: TRBV11-2

CDR3 DNA: TGCGCCAGCAGACAAGACGGGAGCTCCTACAATGAGCAGTTCTTC
CDR3 protein: CASRQDGSSYNEQFF
CDR3 length: 15
D gene: NA
J gene: TRBJ2-1
clone size: few
V gene: TRBV5-1

CDR3 DNA: TGCAGCGTTGCTTCAACTGGGGCCAACGTCCTGACTTTC
CDR3 protein: CSVASTGANVLTF
CDR3 length: 13
D gene: NA
J gene: TRBJ2-6
clone size: NA
V gene: TRBV29-1

CDR3 DNA: TGTGCCAGCAGCGTTAGCGGGAGGGCCGGCGGGGAGCTGTTTTTT
CDR3 protein: CASSVSGRAGGELFF
CDR3 length: 15
D gene: TRBD2
J gene: TRBJ2-2
clone size: NA
V gene: TRBV9

CDR3 DNA: TGCGCCAGCAGCCAGCGGGGGCGGGGGTCTGACACAGATACGCAGTATTTT
CDR3 protein: CASSQRGRGSDTDTQYF
CDR3 length: 17
D gene: TRBD2
J gene: TRBJ2-3
clone size: NA
V gene: TRBV5-1

CDR3 DNA: TGTGCCAGCAGCCAAGCTCACGCGGGAGAACCCGGTAATGAGCAGTTCTTC
CDR3 protein: CASSQAHAGEPGNEQFF
CDR3 length: 17
D gene: TRBD2
J gene: TRBJ2-1
clone size: NA
V gene: TRBV14

CDR3 DNA: TGTGCCAGCAGGTCGGGGGAGGGGAGGGAGACCCAGTACTTC
CDR3 protein: CASRSGEGRETQYF
CDR3 length: 14
D gene: TRBD2
J gene: TRBJ2-5
clone size: NA
V gene: TRBV2

CDR3 DNA: TGCGCCAGCAGTTCCGCAGGGACAGGGCCCTACGAGCAGTACTTC
CDR3 protein: CASSSAGTGPYEQYF
CDR3 length: 15
D gene: TRBD1
J gene: TRBJ2-7
clone size: NA
V gene: TRBV5-1

CDR3 DNA: TGCGCCAGCAGCTTGGTTCCCCCAGATGGCTACACCTTC
CDR3 protein: CASSLVPPDGYTF
CDR3 length: 13
D gene: NA
J gene: TRBJ1-2
clone size: few
V gene: TRBV5-1

CDR3 DNA: TGCAGTGCTGGGAGACAGGCCCGAAGCAATGAGCAGTTCTTC
CDR3 protein: CSAGRQARSNEQFF
CDR3 length: 14
D gene: NA
J gene: TRBJ2-1
clone size: few
V gene: TRBV20-1

CDR3 DNA: TGTGCCAGCAGCTTAATGGGGGCCGGAAGTGGTGGCTACACCTTC
CDR3 protein: CASSLMGAGSGGYTF
CDR3 length: 15
D gene: NA
J gene: TRBJ1-2
clone size: once
V gene: TRBV7-2

CDR3 DNA: TGTGCCAGCAGTACCCGGACAGACGCTAAGCAGTACTTC
CDR3 protein: CASSTRTDAKQYF
CDR3 length: 13
D gene: NA
J gene: TRBJ2-5
clone size: NA
V gene: TRBV6-1

CDR3 DNA: TGTGCCATCAGTAATCAAGAGACCCAGTACTTC
CDR3 protein: CAISNQETQYF
CDR3 length: 11
D gene: NA
J gene: TRBJ2-5
clone size: NA
V gene: TRBV10-3

CDR3 DNA: TGTGCCAGCAGCCACCACCCGGGACAGGAAAACTATGGCTACACCTTC
CDR3 protein: CASSHHPGQENYGYTF
CDR3 length: 16
D gene: TRBD1
J gene: TRBJ1-2
clone size: few
V gene: TRBV14

CDR3 DNA: TGTGCCAGCAGCCCTCGGACTAGCGGGGGGGCCATCGATGAGCAGTTCTTC
CDR3 protein: CASSPRTSGGAIDEQFF
CDR3 length: 17
D gene: TRBD2
J gene: TRBJ2-1
clone size: NA
V gene: TRBV9

CDR3 DNA: TGTGCCAGCAGTGGGGACACCAGAAGCCACGAGCAGTACTTC
CDR3 protein: CASSGDTRSHEQYF
CDR3 length: 14
D gene: NA
J gene: TRBJ2-7
clone size: NA
V gene: TRBV2

CDR3 DNA: TGTGCCAGCAGCTTGGGGCTAGCGGACAATGAGCAGTTCTTC
CDR3 protein: CASSLGLADNEQFF
CDR3 length: 14
D gene: TRBD2
J gene: TRBJ2-1
clone size: NA
V gene: TRBV5-1

CDR3 DNA: TGTGCCAGCAGCGTGAGGGGGAGTAGTAATTCACCCCTCCACTTT
CDR3 protein: CASSVRGSSNSPLHF
CDR3 length: 15
D gene: NA
J gene: TRBJ1-6
clone size: NA
V gene: TRBV9

CDR3 DNA: TGTGCCACCAGTGATCCGACAGGGACGAGGACCCAGTACTTC
CDR3 protein: CATSDPTGTRTQYF
CDR3 length: 14
D gene: TRBD1
J gene: TRBJ2-5
clone size: NA
V gene: TRBV24-1

CDR3 DNA: TGCGCCAGCAGCCAAAACCGGATTGAGGCTTTCTTT
CDR3 protein: CASSQNRIEAFF
CDR3 length: 12
D gene: NA
J gene: TRBJ1-1
clone size: NA
V gene: TRBV4-3

CDR3 DNA: TGTGCCAGCAGTTACTCGGGGCTAGCGGGAGCACACGAGCAGTACTTC
CDR3 protein: CASSYSGLAGAHEQYF
CDR3 length: 16
D gene: TRBD2
J gene: TRBJ2-7
clone size: NA
V gene: TRBV6-6

CDR3 DNA: TGTGCCAGCAGCCCAGTTCCGGGTAAAGGGGACACTGAAGCTTTCTTT
CDR3 protein: CASSPVPGKGDTEAFF
CDR3 length: 16
D gene: NA
J gene: TRBJ1-1
clone size: few
V gene: TRBV7-9

CDR3 DNA: TGTGCCAGCAGAGTCTCCCAGGGGTGGGTCGAGCAGTACTTC
CDR3 protein: CASRVSQGWVEQYF
CDR3 length: 14
D gene: NA
J gene: TRBJ2-7
clone size: NA
V gene: TRBV11-2

CDR3 DNA: TGTGCCAGCAGCTTAGAAGGACTTCACACAGATACGCAGTATTTT
CDR3 protein: CASSLEGLHTDTQYF
CDR3 length: 15
D gene: NA
J gene: TRBJ2-3
clone size: NA
V gene: TRBV7-3

CDR3 DNA: TGCAGCGTTGAAGCCGGGAGCGGAAACAATGAGCAGTTCTTC
CDR3 protein: CSVEAGSGNNEQFF
CDR3 length: 14
D gene: NA
J gene: TRBJ2-1
clone size: NA
V gene: TRBV29-1

CDR3 DNA: TGTGCCAGCAGCTTGGAAACAGGCACAGATACGCAGTATTTT
CDR3 protein: CASSLETGTDTQYF
CDR3 length: 14
D gene: NA
J gene: TRBJ2-3
clone size: NA
V gene: TRBV7-3

CDR3 DNA: TGTGCCAGCAGCTCCCCGGGCGGGGGCCTACCACTCACAGATACGCAGTATTTT
CDR3 protein: CASSSPGGGLPLTDTQYF
CDR3 length: 18
D gene: NA
J gene: TRBJ2-3
clone size: NA
V gene: TRBV7-2

CDR3 DNA: TGTGCCAGCAGCTTTGTGTACGAGCAGTACTTC
CDR3 protein: CASSFVYEQYF
CDR3 length: 11
D gene: NA
J gene: TRBJ2-7
clone size: few
V gene: TRBV11-2

CDR3 DNA: TGTGCCAGCAGCTTAGAGCGGGGTTCCCACTCTGGGGCCAACGTCCTGACTTTC
CDR3 protein: CASSLERGSHSGANVLTF
CDR3 length: 18
D gene: NA
J gene: TRBJ2-6
clone size: few
V gene: TRBV11-3

CDR3 DNA: TGTGCCAGCAGCGCCCGTCCGGACAGAATTAACTATGGCTACACCTTC
CDR3 protein: CASSARPDRINYGYTF
CDR3 length: 16
D gene: NA
J gene: TRBJ1-2
clone size: NA
V gene: TRBV12-3/TRBV12-4

CDR3 DNA: TGTGCCAGCAGTTCCCAAAACGTCCGCGCTGAAGCTTTCTTT
CDR3 protein: CASSSQNVRAEAFF
CDR3 length: 14
D gene: NA
J gene: TRBJ1-1
clone size: few
V gene: TRBV6-2/TRBV6-3

CDR3 DNA: TGTGCCAGCAGCTTAGGGGCAGGGAGAGGCGTCACAGATACGCAGTATTTT
CDR3 protein: CASSLGAGRGVTDTQYF
CDR3 length: 17
D gene: NA
J gene: TRBJ2-3
clone size: NA
V gene: TRBV13

CDR3 DNA: TGTGCCAGCAGTTTTCCGGGCAGGGAGGGCTACACCTTC
CDR3 protein: CASSFPGREGYTF
CDR3 length: 13
D gene: NA
J gene: TRBJ1-2
clone size: few
V gene: TRBV28

CDR3 DNA: TGCGCCAGCAACAGGGGGCGCGATTATGGCTACACCTTC
CDR3 protein: CASNRGRDYGYTF
CDR3 length: 13
D gene: TRBD1
J gene: TRBJ1-2
clone size: NA
V gene: TRBV5-1